This T cell receptor beta chain was recovered during a study of T-cell reconstitution after alpha-beta-depleted transplantation in children. Many counts were recorded for this clonotype. Its specificity is not known. Study outcomes and limitations: One year after transplant, T-cell counts and diversity came mostly from newly produced T cells. It was surviving recipient T cells and thymic progenitors that gave some patients high TCRbeta diversity at day 60. As was reported, about two months after transplant, alpha-beta T cells came from several hundred expanded graft clones.

TCRbeta library preparation incorporated unique molecular identifiers. TCRdb itself ran the PCR reads through MiXCR, one entry per CDR3 protein. The sample lists 780,000 or so distinct CDR3 sequences, roughly 16% seen once, with under 6% in the top ten. The junction had 7 bases not matched to a gene; V was cut back by 6 bases and J by 1 base. The CDR3 has 16 residues. Sequences were derived from PBMCs, mostly from graft donor cells, sampled 360 days after TCRalphabeta/CD19-depleted stem cell transplant. This chain uses TRBV12-3 or TRBV12-4 with TRBJ2-1; 9 nucleotides agree with TRBD1. The source is a male patient younger than 18 who had a stem cell transplant for acute lymphoblastic leukemia, so the T cells may come from the graft donor. The CDR3, as DNA: TGTGCCAGCAGCTTCGGGGGGACAGGGTCCTACAATGAGCAGTTCTTC. This sequence encodes CASSFGGTGSYNEQFF.